One sample yielded the 11 T cell receptor beta chains listed below, sequenced in a study of blood T cell repertoires in COVID-19. This table comes from immunoSEQ multiplex PCR, and its TCRdb copy is limited to in-frame clones, with some not included. The table lists some 370,000 clones, more than 80% of them singletons. The sample was peripheral blood. Every receptor here comes from a man aged 35 to 55 with acute or convalescent COVID-19.

This clone was counted once. This rearrangement joins TRBV7-9 to TRBJ2-1; maybe TRBD2 (6 bases). Germline V lookup: CDR1 SEHNR, CDR2 FQNEAQ (reference sequence). V lost 7 bases to trimming and J lost 0 bases, with 16 bases between them. This CDR3 region has 16 residues. CDR3 region: CASTRDFESSYNEQFF. Written as DNA, the CDR3 is TGTGCCAGCACCCGGGACTTTGAAAGCTCCTACAATGAGCAGTTCTTC.

V and J are TRBV28 and TRBJ2-5, with 7 nucleotides matching TRBD1. Germline CDR1 is MDHEN and CDR2 is SYDVKM. V lost 3 bases to trimming and J lost 1 base; unmatched junction nucleotides: 5. This CDR3 region has 15 residues. Here the CDR3 DNA reads TGTGCCAGCAGTTTCAAGGGGGCTTTCCAAGAGACCCAGTACTTC. Translation gives CASSFKGAFQETQYF.

The genes are TRBV2 and TRBJ2-3, with a possible D match to TRBD2 (7 bases). The V and J ends lost 3 bases and 1 base respectively, with 17 bases between them. CDR3 length equals 17 residues. Germline values: CDR1 SNHLY, CDR2 FYNNEI. The CDR3, as DNA: TGTGCCAGCAGTGATTCCCCTTTGGGGGGGCGCACAGATACGCAGTATTTT. It codes for CASSDSPLGGRTDTQYF.

The chain uses TRBV2 and TRBJ1-3; the D gene is possibly TRBD1 (5 bases). Trimming cost V 6 bases and J 2 bases, with 8 bases left between them. CDR1 and CDR2 (germline): SNHLY, FYNNEI. The CDR3 is 13 amino acids. The CDR3 spells CASRDNPGNTIYF. The CDR3, as DNA: TGTGCCAGCAGGGACAATCCTGGAAACACCATATATTTT.

The chain recombines TRBV6-5 with TRBJ1-1; TRBD1 agrees at 7 bases. The CDR3 consists of 15 residues. Germline loops: CDR1 MNHEY, CDR2 SVGAGI. V dropped 7 bases and J dropped 0; count of bases not matched to a gene: 8. The CDR3 nucleotides are TGTGCCAGCACTACAGGGGATTTATTGAACACTGAAGCTTTCTTT. It specifies CASTTGDLLNTEAFF.

This clone was counted once. CDR3 nucleotide sequence: TGTGCCAGCAGTTGGGGGGAATTTAATGAAAAACTGTTTTTT. This encodes CASSWGEFNEKLFF. The chain employs TRBV28 and TRBJ1-4; the D gene is possibly TRBD1 (5 bases). Germline assignment: CDR1 MDHEN and CDR2 SYDVKM. V gave up 4 bases and J gave up 4 bases, with 10 bases separating them. The CDR3 runs 14 residues.

The chain links TRBV2 to TRBJ2-7, with D uncertain. This CDR3 spans 11 amino acids. Germline V gene sequence: CDR1 SNHLY, CDR2 FYNNEI. Trimming cost V 6 bases and J 3 bases, with 6 bases left between them. The CDR3 DNA follows: TGTGCCAGCAGGGCAGGCTACGAGCAGTACTTC. Translated: CASRAGYEQYF.

For the CDR3, the DNA is TGTGCCAGCTCACCCACAGCCACTTACGAAGCTTTCTTT. Protein: CASSPTATYEAFF. This chain joins TRBV18 and TRBJ1-1; D gene ambiguous. This CDR3 is built from 13 residues. Germline assignment: CDR1 KGHSH and CDR2 LQKENI. V was cut by 3 bases and J by 8 bases, with 13 bases left in between.

The V and J genes are TRBV11-2 and TRBJ2-1, with TRBD1 identical over 9 bases. Trimming at V came to 6 bases and at J to 3 bases, leaving 9 bases not matched to a gene. The CDR3 is made up of 16 amino acids. Per the germline V gene, CDR1 is SGHAT and CDR2 is FQNNGV. CDR3 nucleotides: TGTGCCAGCAGAAGCGTCGGGACAGGGATCTACAATGAGCAGTTCTTC. Protein sequence: CASRSVGTGIYNEQFF. The full variable domain, its missing parts supplied by reference TRBV11-2 and TRBJ2-1, is EAGVAQSPRYKIIEKRQSVAFWCNPISGHATLYWYQQILGQGPKLLIQFQNNGVVDDSQLPKDRFSAERLKGVDSTLKIQPAKLEDSAVYLCASRSVGTGIYNEQFFGPGTRLTVL.

The gene calls are TRBV5-1 and TRBJ2-2; 7 nucleotides align to TRBD2. CDR1 is SGHRS, CDR2 YFSETQ, per germline. V lost 0 bases, J lost 5 bases, and 22 bases stayed unmatched. This CDR3 has 21 amino acids. The CDR3 here is CASSLGTSTMLAARGTGELFF. Here the CDR3 DNA reads TGCGCCAGCAGCTTGGGGACTTCTACCATGCTAGCGGCCCGGGGGACCGGGGAGCTGTTTTTT.

The chain carries TRBV25-1 and TRBJ1-1; D remains unclear. CDR1 and CDR2 from the germline V gene are MGHDK and SYGVNS. Deletions cut 2 bases from V and 4 bases from J, with 8 bases between. The CDR3 runs to 13 residues. The CDR3 region is CASSEGGITEAFF. CDR3 bases: TGTGCCAGCAGTGAAGGAGGGATCACTGAAGCTTTCTTT.